This T cell receptor (delta chain) was recovered during a study of Vδ1+ human thymocytes. Study-level findings and limits: Highly polyclonal TRG and TRD repertoires with Gaussian CDR3 length distributions appeared in thymus.

RNA was extracted from the cells and then reverse transcribed. Multiplex PCR used pooled V-gene forward primers and a constant-region reverse primer to amplify CDR3s. TCRdb fed the multiplex PCR reads to CATT. Of 45,000 to 60,000 delta-chain clones in the sample, roughly 16% were seen once. A note on this clone: Its antigen is currently unknown.

The CDR3 is made up of 20 amino acids. Per the germline V gene, CDR1 is TSWWSYY and CDR2 is QGS. V trimming: 0 bases; J trimming: 0 bases; junction bases outside the gene matches: 16. The TCR originated in a girl under three years old who had congenital heart surgery. The chain links TRDV1 to TRDJ1, with TRDD2 identical over 7 bases. The source material was Vdelta1+ gamma-delta thymocytes from the thymus. Subset reported: FACS-sorted CD3+ TCRalphabeta- TCRVdelta1+ TCRVdelta2- thymocytes. The DNA for the CDR3 is TGTGCTCTTGGGGAACTAGTTTCCTACGGCGCGTACGCACACACCGATAAACTCATCTTT. Translated: CALGELVSYGAYAHTDKLIF.